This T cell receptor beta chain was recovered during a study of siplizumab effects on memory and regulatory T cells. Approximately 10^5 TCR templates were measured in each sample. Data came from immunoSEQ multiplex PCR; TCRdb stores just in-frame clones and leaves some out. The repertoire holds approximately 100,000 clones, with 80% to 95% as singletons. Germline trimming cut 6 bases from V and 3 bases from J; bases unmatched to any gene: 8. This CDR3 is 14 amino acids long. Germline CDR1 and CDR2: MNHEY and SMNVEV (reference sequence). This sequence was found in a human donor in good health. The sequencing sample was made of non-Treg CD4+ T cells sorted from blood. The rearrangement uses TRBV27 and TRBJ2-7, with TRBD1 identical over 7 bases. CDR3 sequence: CASSPGGQYYEQYF. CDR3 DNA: TGTGCCAGCAGCCCAGGGGGACAGTACTACGAGCAGTACTTC.